This T cell receptor (beta chain) was captured by sequencing in a study of T cells in Graves' hyperthyroidism and ophthalmopathy. General study points: Ophthalmopathy and stable hyperthyroidism were told apart by a 13 V-J model. In blood, most of the thyroid clonotypes expanded above 0.001 were also present.

Patients with uncontrolled infections, other autoimmune diseases, pregnancy or lactation were excluded. Diagnostic assessment was based on clinical symptoms, serum thyroxine and TRAb, thyroid ultrasound and orbital computed tomography. In regard to this clonotype: Its matching antigen is unknown.

V lost 2 bases to trimming and J lost 3 bases, with 14 bases between them. The length of the CDR3 is 16 residues. Looked up from germline, CDR1 is MNHNY and CDR2 is SVGAGI (reference sequence). TCR beta CDR3 regions were amplified from RNA. TCR CDR3 regions were first amplified by RT-PCR with HTBI primers. Each CDR3 protein is one row after TCRdb ran MiXCR on the multiplex PCR reads. The profile covers approximately 870,000 distinct CDR3 sequences, with around 39% appearing a single time and more than 7% taken by the ten largest. The rearrangement links TRBV6-6 to TRBJ1-3; D may be TRBD1 (6 bases). The sequence derives from a man aged 18 to 30 with Graves' hyperthyroidism. Sequenced material: blood. The chain's CDR3 is CASSYVQGPSGNTIYF. The CDR3 region has the DNA TGTGCCAGCAGTTACGTACAGGGTCCAAGTGGAAACACCATATATTTT.